This is a list of T cell receptor beta chains from one sample in a study of cytomegalovirus exposure and HLA in healthy donors. Some clones are missing from TCRdb's copy, which holds only in-frame ones; the method was immunoSEQ multiplex PCR. Of about 130,000 clones listed, almost 80% were seen once; the top ten hold about 1.5%. Sequenced material: PBMCs. These receptors all stem from a female donor in good health and CMV-seronegative. CDR3s include the opening cysteine and the closing phenylalanine or tryptophan. The D gene is left open where the match is weak. Size is stated for part of the rows, as once, few or many counts, or as a class when the clone is expanded.

clone size: few; V gene: TRBV7-8; J gene: TRBJ2-3; D gene: NA; CDR3 DNA: TGTGCCAGCGCCAGGGGAGGGTCATCAGATACGCAGTATTTT; CDR3 protein: CASARGGSSDTQYF
clone size: NA; V gene: TRBV15; J gene: TRBJ2-1; D gene: NA; CDR3 DNA: TGTGCCACCAGCAGAGATTGGGGGGTTACCCCAGAGCAGTTCTTC; CDR3 protein: CATSRDWGVTPEQFF
clone size: once; V gene: TRBV19; J gene: TRBJ2-2; D gene: NA; CDR3 DNA: TGTGCCAGTAGTCGGAACTATGCATCCGGGGAGCTGTTTTTT; CDR3 protein: CASSRNYASGELFF
clone size: NA; V gene: TRBV11-2; J gene: TRBJ2-7; D gene: TRBD2; CDR3 DNA: TGTGCCAGCAGCCCTAGACTAGCGGGTCGATCCTACGAGCAGTACTTC; CDR3 protein: CASSPRLAGRSYEQYF
clone size: NA; V gene: TRBV7-2; J gene: TRBJ2-3; D gene: NA; CDR3 DNA: TGTGCCAGCAGCTTGCTAAGCATAGATACGCAGTATTTT; CDR3 protein: CASSLLSIDTQYF
clone size: NA; V gene: TRBV10-3; J gene: TRBJ2-7; D gene: TRBD1; CDR3 DNA: TGTGCCATCAGCGCGGGACAGGGGTACGAGCAGTACTTC; CDR3 protein: CAISAGQGYEQYF
clone size: NA; V gene: TRBV5-8; J gene: TRBJ2-5; D gene: TRBD1; CDR3 DNA: TGTGCCAGCAGCTTGTCCAGGGGGACAGAACAAGAGACCCAGTACTTC; CDR3 protein: CASSLSRGTEQETQYF
clone size: NA; V gene: TRBV5-5; J gene: TRBJ2-3; D gene: TRBD1; CDR3 DNA: TGTGCCAGCAGGACAGGGGGTGGCACAGATACGCAGTATTTT; CDR3 protein: CASRTGGGTDTQYF
clone size: medium-sized; V gene: TRBV6-4; J gene: TRBJ1-1; D gene: NA; CDR3 DNA: TGTGCCAGCAGGGACACTAATCTGAACACTGAAGCTTTCTTT; CDR3 protein: CASRDTNLNTEAFF
clone size: NA; V gene: TRBV4-1; J gene: TRBJ2-5; D gene: NA; CDR3 DNA: TGCGCCAGCAGCCAAACCGGCAGGGGCAGGGCGGGAGAGACCCAGTACTTC; CDR3 protein: CASSQTGRGRAGETQYF
clone size: NA; V gene: TRBV5-8; J gene: TRBJ2-3; D gene: TRBD1; CDR3 DNA: TGTGCCAGCACCCTCAGGGGGAGCACAGATACGCAGTATTTT; CDR3 protein: CASTLRGSTDTQYF
clone size: NA; V gene: TRBV27; J gene: TRBJ1-1; D gene: NA; CDR3 DNA: TGTGCCAGCAGTTTAAATGGGGGGGGGTGGAACACTGAAGCTTTCTTT; CDR3 protein: CASSLNGGGWNTEAFF
clone size: NA; V gene: TRBV10-3; J gene: TRBJ1-4; D gene: TRBD1; CDR3 DNA: TGTGCCATCAGCCCGGGACAGGGGGCGGAAAAACTGTTTTTT; CDR3 protein: CAISPGQGAEKLFF
clone size: few; V gene: TRBV18; J gene: TRBJ1-1; D gene: NA; CDR3 DNA: TGTGCCAGCTCACCAAGGACTAGCGACAGTAACACTGAAGCTTTCTTT; CDR3 protein: CASSPRTSDSNTEAFF
clone size: NA; V gene: TRBV10-3; J gene: TRBJ2-2; D gene: NA; CDR3 DNA: TGTGCCATCAGTGCCGCCAGGCCCGGGGAGCTGTTTTTT; CDR3 protein: CAISAARPGELFF
clone size: NA; V gene: TRBV2; J gene: TRBJ2-3; D gene: NA; CDR3 DNA: TGTGCCAGCACCCAGGGGAGAGACACAGATACGCAGTATTTT; CDR3 protein: CASTQGRDTDTQYF
clone size: NA; V gene: TRBV19; J gene: TRBJ1-5; D gene: NA; CDR3 DNA: TGTGCCAGTAGATTACTGCAGGGACAGCCCCAGCATTTT; CDR3 protein: CASRLLQGQPQHF
clone size: NA; V gene: TRBV4-2; J gene: TRBJ2-2; D gene: NA; CDR3 DNA: TGTGCCAGCAGCCAGGCGGTATTGACCGGGGAGCTGTTTTTT; CDR3 protein: CASSQAVLTGELFF
clone size: NA; V gene: TRBV7-2; J gene: TRBJ1-2; D gene: NA; CDR3 DNA: TGTGCCAGCAGCTTTTCTTACAGGGTTTATGGCTACACCTTC; CDR3 protein: CASSFSYRVYGYTF
clone size: few; V gene: TRBV11-2; J gene: TRBJ2-2; D gene: TRBD2; CDR3 DNA: TGTGCCAGCAGCAACAGACTAGCGGGAGAAGGCGGGGAGCTGTTTTTT; CDR3 protein: CASSNRLAGEGGELFF
clone size: NA; V gene: TRBV5-1; J gene: TRBJ1-2; D gene: TRBD1; CDR3 DNA: TGCGCCAGCAGCACTCCGGGACAGGGGGCAAGGGGCTACACCTTC; CDR3 protein: CASSTPGQGARGYTF
clone size: NA; V gene: TRBV5-1; J gene: TRBJ2-7; D gene: NA; CDR3 DNA: TGCGCCAGCAGCTTTCAAACGGCCTACGAGCAGTACTTC; CDR3 protein: CASSFQTAYEQYF
clone size: NA; V gene: TRBV6-5; J gene: TRBJ2-2; D gene: TRBD1; CDR3 DNA: TGTGCCAGCAGTTATAGGGGGCATACCGGGGAGCTGTTTTTT; CDR3 protein: CASSYRGHTGELFF
clone size: NA; V gene: TRBV27; J gene: TRBJ1-2; D gene: TRBD1; CDR3 DNA: TGTGCCAGCAGATCAACAGGGGGCAAGGGGGGCTACACCTTC; CDR3 protein: CASRSTGGKGGYTF
clone size: NA; V gene: TRBV7-9; J gene: TRBJ1-1; D gene: NA; CDR3 DNA: TGTGCCAGCAGCTTATGGACGGACAGTGCTGAAGCTTTCTTT; CDR3 protein: CASSLWTDSAEAFF
clone size: NA; V gene: TRBV13; J gene: TRBJ1-2; D gene: TRBD1; CDR3 DNA: TGTGCCAGCAGCCTCCGGGACAGTGGCTACACCTTC; CDR3 protein: CASSLRDSGYTF
clone size: NA; V gene: TRBV5-6; J gene: TRBJ2-6; D gene: NA; CDR3 DNA: TGTGCCAGCAGCGGTGGAGTTAGCTCTGGGGCCAACGTCCTGACTTTC; CDR3 protein: CASSGGVSSGANVLTF
clone size: NA; V gene: TRBV9; J gene: TRBJ1-1; D gene: NA; CDR3 DNA: TGTGCCAGCAGCGTAGCTACAACGGGGACTGAAGCTTTCTTT; CDR3 protein: CASSVATTGTEAFF
clone size: NA; V gene: TRBV30; J gene: TRBJ2-1; D gene: TRBD2; CDR3 DNA: TGTGCCTGGAGGGCTAGCGGAATCTACAATGAGCAGTTCTTC; CDR3 protein: CAWRASGIYNEQFF
clone size: once; V gene: TRBV19; J gene: TRBJ1-1; D gene: TRBD1; CDR3 DNA: TGTGCCAGTAGTCCAAGCAACAGGGGTAGCACTGAAGCTTTCTTT; CDR3 protein: CASSPSNRGSTEAFF
clone size: NA; V gene: TRBV28; J gene: TRBJ1-2; D gene: TRBD1; CDR3 DNA: TGTGCCAGCAGTGGGACAGGGGTTCACCCCTATGGCTACACCTTC; CDR3 protein: CASSGTGVHPYGYTF
clone size: NA; V gene: TRBV2; J gene: TRBJ2-3; D gene: NA; CDR3 DNA: TGTGCCAGCAGTGAGCGGACAGAAACAGATACGCAGTATTTT; CDR3 protein: CASSERTETDTQYF
clone size: NA; V gene: TRBV6-5; J gene: TRBJ2-7; D gene: NA; CDR3 DNA: TGTGCCAGCAGTTACCAAAGTCAGGGGGGAACCTACGAGCAGTACTTC; CDR3 protein: CASSYQSQGGTYEQYF
clone size: NA; V gene: TRBV7-9; J gene: TRBJ2-1; D gene: TRBD2; CDR3 DNA: TGTGCCAGCAGCCCCGGACTAGTCGATGAGCAGTTCTTC; CDR3 protein: CASSPGLVDEQFF
clone size: few; V gene: TRBV28; J gene: TRBJ1-4; D gene: NA; CDR3 DNA: TGTGCCAGCAGTTTCGCTACAGGGAAAAATGAAAAACTGTTTTTT; CDR3 protein: CASSFATGKNEKLFF
clone size: NA; V gene: TRBV2; J gene: TRBJ2-1; D gene: NA; CDR3 DNA: TGTGCCAGCAGTGAAGGGGGACTTCTTGATGAGCAGTTCTTC; CDR3 protein: CASSEGGLLDEQFF
clone size: NA; V gene: TRBV6-6; J gene: TRBJ2-4; D gene: NA; CDR3 DNA: TGTGCCAGCAGGCCGTGGGGCGGATCGACCAAAAACATTCAGTACTTC; CDR3 protein: CASRPWGGSTKNIQYF
clone size: once; V gene: TRBV5-1; J gene: TRBJ2-1; D gene: TRBD2; CDR3 DNA: TGCGCCAGCAGCTTAAGTTTCCGGGACTACTCCAATGAGCAGTTCTTC; CDR3 protein: CASSLSFRDYSNEQFF
clone size: NA; V gene: TRBV7-2; J gene: TRBJ2-5; D gene: TRBD2; CDR3 DNA: TGTGCCAGCAGCCGGGACTACAAAGAGACCCAGTACTTC; CDR3 protein: CASSRDYKETQYF
clone size: NA; V gene: TRBV6-5; J gene: TRBJ2-5; D gene: NA; CDR3 DNA: TGTGCCAGCACAGGACAGCAAGAGACCCAGTACTTC; CDR3 protein: CASTGQQETQYF
clone size: NA; V gene: TRBV7-3; J gene: TRBJ2-5; D gene: TRBD2; CDR3 DNA: TGTGCCAGCAGCTTAAGGGCTAGCGGGCAAGAGACCCAGTACTTC; CDR3 protein: CASSLRASGQETQYF
clone size: NA; V gene: TRBV5-4; J gene: TRBJ2-7; D gene: TRBD2; CDR3 DNA: TGTGCCAGAAGCTTTGACGAGCGGGAGGGATCCTCATACGAGCAGTACTTC; CDR3 protein: CARSFDEREGSSYEQYF
clone size: NA; V gene: TRBV29-1; J gene: TRBJ1-2; D gene: NA; CDR3 DNA: TGCAGCGTTGGGAGTGGGGCAGGTGGCAACTATGGCTACACCTTC; CDR3 protein: CSVGSGAGGNYGYTF
clone size: NA; V gene: TRBV6-5; J gene: TRBJ2-1; D gene: TRBD2; CDR3 DNA: TGTGCCAGCAGTTACGGTCTAGCGGAGAGGGGCCATGAGCAGTTCTTC; CDR3 protein: CASSYGLAERGHEQFF
clone size: NA; V gene: TRBV5-1; J gene: TRBJ2-5; D gene: TRBD1; CDR3 DNA: TGCGCCAGCAGCTCGGGGACAGGGGGCGCAGAGACCCAGTACTTC; CDR3 protein: CASSSGTGGAETQYF
clone size: NA; V gene: TRBV30; J gene: TRBJ2-1; D gene: TRBD2; CDR3 DNA: TGTGCCTGGAGTGTTGAGACTAGCGGGAGGGGGGGCCAGTTCTTC; CDR3 protein: CAWSVETSGRGGQFF
clone size: NA; V gene: TRBV11-2; J gene: TRBJ2-7; D gene: TRBD2; CDR3 DNA: TGTGCCAGCAGCTTAGATGGGAGCGGGAGCCCCTACGAGCAGTACTTC; CDR3 protein: CASSLDGSGSPYEQYF